This T cell receptor (beta chain) was profiled in a study of blood T cell repertoires in COVID-19. Measured with immunoSEQ multiplex PCR; TCRdb has only the in-frame clones, and not every one. The top ten clones hold nearly 25% of a sample with about 39,000 clones, about 87% of them seen once. Germline CDR1 reads SGHRS; CDR2 reads YFSETQ. The CDR3 has 13 residues. A word on this clone: One end of the junction varies from germline; a read error may be responsible.

The chain links TRBV5-1 to TRBJ2-1, with D unclear. The source of this sequence is a man in his fifties or sixties with active or convalescent COVID-19. Sequencing was done on a sample of peripheral blood. In DNA, the CDR3 is TGCGCCAGCAGCTTGGTTGGGTACAGTGAGCAGTTCTTC. Translation gives CASSLVGYSEQFF.